The TCR beta chain under discussion was sequenced for a study of blood T cell repertoires in COVID-19 (dated by TCRdb to the early 2020s). Background for the entire study: Collaborator samples came from the United States, Italy and Spain and covered acute and convalescent phases of COVID-19. The prospective study material was composed of cDNA or gDNA derived from T cells, B-cell-depleted T cells, or PBMCs. Subjects who had been exposed to COVID-19, were actively infected with it, or had recovered from it provided the deeply sampled blood TCRbeta repertoires that made up the dataset. The repertoires were released in a freely available public database intended as a resource for research on the immune response to SARS-CoV-2. The samples were drawn from two sources: the first 160 participants of the ongoing ImmuneRACE study, and about 1,300 subjects contributed by 6 global collaborators. Nearly every sample came with metadata listing a de-identified subject ID, COVID-19 status, age in years and sex. Where available, HLA class I and class II types were obtained from metadata supplied by the sample provider rather than from assay-based typing.

The immunoSEQ Assay, a bias-controlled multiplex PCR, was used to amplify TCRbeta CDR3 regions from genomic DNA. Per the source publication's procedure: The number of nucleated cells in each sample was estimated from the amplification of reference gene primers within the assay. Sequence reads were collapsed and filtered to measure the absolute abundance of every unique TCRbeta CDR3 rearrangement. For each sample, productive Simpson clonality was calculated as the square root of Simpson's diversity index across productive rearrangements. In TCRdb, the immuneACCESS table is reduced to in-frame sequences with V and J assigned. These tables do not hold every clone; where another copy was compared, an unresolved V gene accounts for under half, and the others remain unexplained. The DNA gave D and trimming, while V, J and clone size come from that table. Recorded for this sample are about 300,000 clones; 86% of them occurred a single time. Together, the top ten hold about 1.6% of the sample.

Each collaborating institution followed its own protocols to collect whole blood in K2EDTA tubes. Collaborator samples were shipped for TCRbeta analysis as frozen whole blood, isolated PBMCs, or DNA extracted from either sample type. This clone was picked up one time. This receptor's antigen is unknown. Base qualities were left out, and no much larger clone turns up one base away. What the authors observed across the whole study: The amount of clinical and demographic metadata varied by source and participant and was provided uncurated.

Trimming accounts for 7 bases at V and 0 bases at J, while the number of junction bases matched to no gene is 13. Spanning cysteine to phenylalanine, the CDR3 consists of 17 amino acids. The read is trimmed to its CDR3 DNA, 51 bases read in frame from base 1. CDR1 and CDR2 are read off the germline V gene (reference sequence) as MNHEY and SMNVEV. This TCR was sampled from a woman aged 50 to 60 with acute or convalescent COVID-19. This chain is built from TRBV27 and TRBJ1-1; TRBD1 lines up with 8 middle nucleotides. Source material: peripheral blood. The CDR3 reads as follows: CASTPYPGTGLNTEAFF. The nucleotide sequence reads TGTGCCAGCACCCCCTACCCGGGGACAGGATTGAACACTGAAGCTTTCTTT.